This T cell receptor (beta chain) was observed in a study of cytomegalovirus exposure and HLA in healthy donors. General study points: Later analysis showed most CMV-associated TCR beta chains appearing HLA-restricted.

This CDR3 is 12 amino acids long. Per germline, CDR1 SQVTM and CDR2 ANQGSEA. This PCR relied on a set of 60 Vbeta primers and 13 Jbeta primers. Some clones are missing from TCRdb's copy, which holds only in-frame ones; the method was immunoSEQ multiplex PCR. This sample has roughly 97,000 clones, with approximately 9% found just once. Concerning this clone itself: Its antigen is not known. At one boundary the junction diverges from the germline segment, which might be a read error.

Healthy donors of bone marrow made up the group. Though probably carrying unrecorded immune exposures, donors were nominally healthy at sampling. V gene TRBV29-1 combines with J gene TRBJ1-2; 7 nucleotides agree with TRBD1. Material: PBMCs. The origin of this receptor is a man in his fifties in good health and CMV-seropositive. The CDR3 DNA follows: TGCAGCGCTGAAAAGGGGGCGGGAGGCTACACCTTC. Translated: CSAEKGAGGYTF.